The present T cell receptor beta chain was sequenced within a study of regulatory T cells in long-lasting Graves disease. This clonotype was recorded once. V shed 4 bases and J shed 0 bases, with 12 bases lying between them. Looked up from germline, CDR1 is MNHEY and CDR2 is SMNVEV (reference sequence). CDR3 size: 15 residues. Arm-PCR with iRepertoire HTBI primers amplified the CDR3 regions for these TCR beta libraries. A single record per CDR3 protein comes from TCRdb applying MiXCR to the multiplex PCR reads. The repertoire holds roughly 500,000 distinct CDR3 sequences, with roughly 14% as singletons. Time point defined: newly diagnosed GD, antithyroid drugs for less than 3 months. Generation of the TCR library employed RNA extracted from PBMCs. These sequences were also reported in another study, on T cells in Graves' hyperthyroidism and ophthalmopathy. As that report states: Clinical symptoms, serum thyroxine, TRAb, thyroid ultrasound and orbital computed tomography informed diagnoses. Blood also showed most of the thyroid clonotypes that were expanded above 0.001. Ophthalmopathy, which appeared later, was predicted by the model a median roughly 6.4 months before onset.

The source is a young man with Graves disease. The material sequenced was peripheral blood mononuclear cells (PBMCs), taken at new diagnosis, from a patient treated with antithyroid drugs. The chain employs TRBV27 and TRBJ2-5; no firm D call. The CDR3 DNA is TGTGCCAGCAGTTCCCTCCCTTTGTACCAAGAGACCCAGTACTTC. Protein sequence: CASSSLPLYQETQYF.